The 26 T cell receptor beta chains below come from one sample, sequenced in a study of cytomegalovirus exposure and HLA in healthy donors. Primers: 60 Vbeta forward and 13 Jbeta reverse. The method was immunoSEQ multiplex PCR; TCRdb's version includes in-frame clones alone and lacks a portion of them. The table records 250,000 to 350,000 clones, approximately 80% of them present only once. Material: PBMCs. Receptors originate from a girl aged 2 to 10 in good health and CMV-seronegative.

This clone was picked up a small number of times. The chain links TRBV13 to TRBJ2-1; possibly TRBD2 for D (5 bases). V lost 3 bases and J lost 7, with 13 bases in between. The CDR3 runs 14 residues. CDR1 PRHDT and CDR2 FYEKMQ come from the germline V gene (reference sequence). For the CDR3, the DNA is TGTGCCAGCAGCTTCATGGACTCTCAGAATGAGCAGTTCTTC. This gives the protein CASSFMDSQNEQFF.

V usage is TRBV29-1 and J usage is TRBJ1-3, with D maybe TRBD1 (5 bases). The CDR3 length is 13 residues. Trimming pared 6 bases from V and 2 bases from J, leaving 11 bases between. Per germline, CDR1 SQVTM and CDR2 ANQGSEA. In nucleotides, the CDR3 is TGCAGCGTGGTGACAGTAACTGGAAACACCATATATTTT. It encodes CSVVTVTGNTIYF.

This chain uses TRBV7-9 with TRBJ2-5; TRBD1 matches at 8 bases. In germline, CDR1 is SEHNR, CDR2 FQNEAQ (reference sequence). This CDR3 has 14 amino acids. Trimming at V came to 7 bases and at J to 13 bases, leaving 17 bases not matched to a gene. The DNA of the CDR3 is TGTGCCAGCACCACGACAGGGGAACTGCCGATCGGGTACTTC. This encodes CASTTTGELPIGYF.

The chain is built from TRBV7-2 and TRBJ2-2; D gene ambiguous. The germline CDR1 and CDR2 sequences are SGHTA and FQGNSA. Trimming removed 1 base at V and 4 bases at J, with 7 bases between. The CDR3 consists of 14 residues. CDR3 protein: CASSLVPGTGELFF. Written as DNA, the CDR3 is TGTGCCAGCAGCTTAGTACCCGGCACCGGGGAGCTGTTTTTT.

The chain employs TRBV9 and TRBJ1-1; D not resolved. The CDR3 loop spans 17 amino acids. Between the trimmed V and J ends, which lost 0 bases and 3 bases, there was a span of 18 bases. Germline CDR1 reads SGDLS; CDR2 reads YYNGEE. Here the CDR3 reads CASSVVSTWATDTEAFF. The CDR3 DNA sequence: TGTGCCAGCAGCGTAGTTTCTACCTGGGCGACGGACACTGAAGCTTTCTTT.

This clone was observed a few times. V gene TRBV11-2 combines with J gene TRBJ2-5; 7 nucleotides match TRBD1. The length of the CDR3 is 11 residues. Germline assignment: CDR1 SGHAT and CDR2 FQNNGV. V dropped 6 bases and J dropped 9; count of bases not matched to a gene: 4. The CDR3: CASRNRGPQYF. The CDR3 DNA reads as TGTGCCAGCAGAAACAGGGGCCCCCAGTACTTC.

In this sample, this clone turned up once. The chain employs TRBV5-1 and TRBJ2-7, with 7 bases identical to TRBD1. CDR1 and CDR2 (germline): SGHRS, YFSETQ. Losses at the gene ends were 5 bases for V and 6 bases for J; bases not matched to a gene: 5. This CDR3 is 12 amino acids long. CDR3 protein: CASSSDRAEQYF. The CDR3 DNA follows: TGCGCCAGCAGTTCTGACAGGGCCGAGCAGTACTTC.

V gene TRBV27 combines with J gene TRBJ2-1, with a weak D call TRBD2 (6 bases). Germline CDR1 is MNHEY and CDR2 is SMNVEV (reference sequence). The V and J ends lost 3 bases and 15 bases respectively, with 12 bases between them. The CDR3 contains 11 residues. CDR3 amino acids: CASSFDEGLFF. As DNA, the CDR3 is TGTGCCAGCAGTTTTGACGAGGGACTGTTCTTC.

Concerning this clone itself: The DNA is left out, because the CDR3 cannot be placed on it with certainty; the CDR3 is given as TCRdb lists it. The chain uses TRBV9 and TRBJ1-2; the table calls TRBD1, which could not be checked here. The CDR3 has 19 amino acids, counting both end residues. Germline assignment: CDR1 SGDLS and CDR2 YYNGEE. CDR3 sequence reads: CASSGYRFGPGAGWYGYTF.

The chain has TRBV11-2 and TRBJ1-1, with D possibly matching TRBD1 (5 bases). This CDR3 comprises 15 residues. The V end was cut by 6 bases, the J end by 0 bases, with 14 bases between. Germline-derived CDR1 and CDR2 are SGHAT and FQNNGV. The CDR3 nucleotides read TGTGCCAGCAGGACGATGACAGCTCTGAACACTGAAGCTTTCTTT. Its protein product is CASRTMTALNTEAFF.

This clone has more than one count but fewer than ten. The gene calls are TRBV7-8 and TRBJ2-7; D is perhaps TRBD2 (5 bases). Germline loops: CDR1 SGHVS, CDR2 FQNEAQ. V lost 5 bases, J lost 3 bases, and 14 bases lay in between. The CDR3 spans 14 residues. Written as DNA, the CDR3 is TGTGCCAGCAGCCAGAATGAGGGCAACTACGAGCAGTACTTC. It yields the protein CASSQNEGNYEQYF.

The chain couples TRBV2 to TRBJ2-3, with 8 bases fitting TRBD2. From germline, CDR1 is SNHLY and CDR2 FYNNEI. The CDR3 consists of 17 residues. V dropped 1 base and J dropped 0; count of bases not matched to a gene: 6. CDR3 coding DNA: TGTGCCAGCAGTGAAGTGGTACTAGCGGCTAGCACAGATACGCAGTATTTT. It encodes CASSEVVLAASTDTQYF.

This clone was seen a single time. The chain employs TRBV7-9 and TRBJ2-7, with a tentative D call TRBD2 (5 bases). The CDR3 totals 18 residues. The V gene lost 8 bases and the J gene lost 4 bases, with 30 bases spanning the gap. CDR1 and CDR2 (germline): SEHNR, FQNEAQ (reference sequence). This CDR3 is CASEPPLFYRGSWYEQYF. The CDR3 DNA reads TGTGCCAGCGAACCCCCTCTCTTCTACCGGGGTTCGTGGTACGAGCAGTACTTC.

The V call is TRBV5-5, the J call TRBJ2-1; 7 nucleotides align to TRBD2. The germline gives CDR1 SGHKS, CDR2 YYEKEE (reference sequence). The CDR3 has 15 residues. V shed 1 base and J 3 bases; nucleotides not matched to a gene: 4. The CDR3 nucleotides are TGTGCCAGCAGCTTGTTGCGGGAGCGCTACAATGAGCAGTTCTTC. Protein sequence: CASSLLRERYNEQFF.

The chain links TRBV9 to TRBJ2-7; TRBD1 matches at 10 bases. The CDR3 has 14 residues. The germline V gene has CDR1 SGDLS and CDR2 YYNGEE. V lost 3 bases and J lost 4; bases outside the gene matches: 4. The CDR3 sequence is CASSAGQGGYEQYF. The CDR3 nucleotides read TGTGCCAGCAGCGCTGGACAGGGGGGATACGAGCAGTACTTC.

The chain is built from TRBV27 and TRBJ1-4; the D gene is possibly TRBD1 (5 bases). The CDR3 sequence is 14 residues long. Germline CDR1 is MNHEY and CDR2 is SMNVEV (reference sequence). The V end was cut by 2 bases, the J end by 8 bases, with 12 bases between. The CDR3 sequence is CASSLKGAREKLFF. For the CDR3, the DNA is TGTGCCAGCAGTTTAAAAGGGGCGCGGGAAAAACTGTTTTTT.

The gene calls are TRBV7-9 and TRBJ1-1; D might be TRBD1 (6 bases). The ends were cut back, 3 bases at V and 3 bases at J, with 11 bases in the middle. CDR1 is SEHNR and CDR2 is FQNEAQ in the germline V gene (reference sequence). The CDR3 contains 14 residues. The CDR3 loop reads CASSFGGGYTEAFF. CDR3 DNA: TGTGCCAGCAGCTTTGGGGGGGGCTACACTGAAGCTTTCTTT. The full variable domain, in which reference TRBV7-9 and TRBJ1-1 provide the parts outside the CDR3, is DTGVSQNPRHKITKRGQNVTFRCDPISEHNRLYWYRQTLGQGPEFLTYFQNEAQLEKSRLLSDRFSAERPKGSFSTLEIQRTEQGDSAMYLCASSFGGGYTEAFFGQGTRLTVV.

The CDR3 coding sequence is TGTGCCAGCAGCCCGGGACAGTTCTCAGATACGCAGTATTTT. This encodes CASSPGQFSDTQYF. This sequence joins TRBV27 and TRBJ2-3; 7 bases fit TRBD1. Germline trimming cut 6 bases from V and 4 bases from J; bases unmatched to any gene: 7. The CDR3 totals 14 residues. CDR1 and CDR2 (germline): MNHEY, SMNVEV (reference sequence).

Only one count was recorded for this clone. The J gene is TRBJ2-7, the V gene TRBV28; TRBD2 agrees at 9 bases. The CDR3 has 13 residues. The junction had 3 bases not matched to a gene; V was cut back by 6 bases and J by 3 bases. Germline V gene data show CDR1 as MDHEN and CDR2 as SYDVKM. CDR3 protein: CASRTSGVYEQYF. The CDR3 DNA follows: TGTGCCAGCAGGACTAGCGGCGTCTACGAGCAGTACTTC.

The CDR3 loop reads CATSRGGQQPQHF. CDR3 nucleotides: TGTGCCACCAGCAGAGGCGGCCAACAGCCCCAGCATTTT. V and J are TRBV15 and TRBJ1-5; the D is unclear. V was shortened by 1 base and J by 7 bases, with 8 bases between the two germline ends. Germline CDR1 reads LNHNV; CDR2 reads YYDKDF (reference sequence). This CDR3 has 13 residues.

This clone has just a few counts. CDR3 nucleotides: TGTGCCAGCAGTCCCGGGACAGCGCTCGAGCAGTACTTC. The encoded protein is CASSPGTALEQYF. This chain connects TRBV27 to TRBJ2-7, with 7 nucleotides matching TRBD1. The CDR3 runs to 13 residues. Germline V lookup: CDR1 MNHEY, CDR2 SMNVEV (reference sequence). V gave up 5 bases and J gave up 6 bases; unmatched junction bases: 7.

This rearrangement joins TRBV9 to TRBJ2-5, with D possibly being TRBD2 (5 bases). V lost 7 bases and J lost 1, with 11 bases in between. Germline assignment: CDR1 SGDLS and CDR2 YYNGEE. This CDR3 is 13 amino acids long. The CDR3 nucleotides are TGTGCCAGCGGGAGCGACATCCAAGAGACCCAGTACTTC. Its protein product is CASGSDIQETQYF.

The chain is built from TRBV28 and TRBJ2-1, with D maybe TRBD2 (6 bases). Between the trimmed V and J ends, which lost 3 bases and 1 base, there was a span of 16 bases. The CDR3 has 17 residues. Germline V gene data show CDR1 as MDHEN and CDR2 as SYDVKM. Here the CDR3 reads CASSFSYGTFSYNEQFF. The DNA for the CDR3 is TGTGCCAGCAGTTTTTCTTATGGGACTTTTTCCTACAATGAGCAGTTCTTC.

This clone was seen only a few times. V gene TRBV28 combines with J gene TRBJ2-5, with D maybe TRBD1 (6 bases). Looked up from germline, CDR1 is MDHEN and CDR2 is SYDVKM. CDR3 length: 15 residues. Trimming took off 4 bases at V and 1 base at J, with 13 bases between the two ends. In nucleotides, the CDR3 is TGTGCCAGCAGTTCGGCCGGGACAAGCCAAGAGACCCAGTACTTC. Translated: CASSSAGTSQETQYF.

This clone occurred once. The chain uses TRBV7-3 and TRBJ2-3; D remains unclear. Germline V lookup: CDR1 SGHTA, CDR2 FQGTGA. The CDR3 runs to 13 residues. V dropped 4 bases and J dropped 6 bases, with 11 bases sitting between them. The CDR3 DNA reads TGTGCCAGCAGCTCTTATCCTCAGGATACGCAGTATTTT. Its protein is CASSSYPQDTQYF.

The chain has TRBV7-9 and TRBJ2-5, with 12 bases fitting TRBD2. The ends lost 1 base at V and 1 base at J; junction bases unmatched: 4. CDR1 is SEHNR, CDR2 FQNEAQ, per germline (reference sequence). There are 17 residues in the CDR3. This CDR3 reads CASSLGLAGVLQETQYF. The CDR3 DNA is TGTGCCAGCAGCTTAGGACTAGCGGGAGTCCTCCAAGAGACCCAGTACTTC.